This T cell receptor (beta chain) is drawn from a study of T cells after yellow fever vaccination. Background on the study: The authors prepared low-cell-number fractions using SMART-Seq v4 Ultra Low Input. Findings of the study overall: Overall, a small share of clonotypes was seen in both CD4 and CD8 compartments. Reappearance after the booster was observed for most primary-vaccination clones (around 95% CD4, about 86% CD8).

The table lists this clonotype with many counts. Its antigen remains unknown. Template switching by 5'RACE produced TCR cDNA, adding a universal primer site and UMIs. TCRdb fed the 5' RACE reads into MiXCR, producing one record per CDR3 protein. Of over 100,000 distinct CDR3 sequences in the sample, more than 7.5% were seen once. CDR3 length equals 15 residues. The germline CDR1 and CDR2 sequences are SGHTA and FQGTGA. V lost 5 bases and J 3 bases, leaving 14 bases between the germline ends. The clonotype originates from a man aged 25-45 years who received the YFV17D yellow fever vaccine. This chain connects TRBV7-3 to TRBJ2-1; D tentatively fits TRBD1 or TRBD2 (5 bases each). The source material was CD8+ T cells sorted from PBMCs, sampled 45 days after the yellow fever booster vaccination. CDR3 sequence reads: CASSPEGPYYNEQFF. In nucleotides, the CDR3 is TGTGCCAGCAGCCCCGAGGGGCCGTACTACAATGAGCAGTTCTTC.